This T cell receptor (beta chain) appears in the sequencing data of a study of shared clonotypes between healthy human individuals. Study-level information: Donors were a couple of women and a few men aged 18 to 49.

CD4+ cells were split into CD45RA+ naive and CD45RA-negative memory subsets. Repertoires were generated with immunoSEQ multiplex PCR, while TCRdb's copy carries only in-frame clones and drops some. The data contain about 2.3 million clones, approximately 95% of them singletons. This CDR3 region has 17 residues. Per germline, CDR1 KGHSH and CDR2 LQKENI. The V segment lost 4 bases and the J segment 0 bases; nucleotides outside the gene matches: 2. Sequencing was performed on naive CD4+ T cells from PBMCs. Subset reported: CD45RA+ positively selected. The clonotype comes from a man aged 18-30 years in good health. Some clones in this sample may be carry-over from other donors' samples. The chain has TRBV18 and TRBJ2-6, with 11 bases identical to TRBD1. Written as DNA, the CDR3 is TGTGCCAGCTCACAGGGACAGGGGGGCTCTGGGGCCAACGTCCTGACTTTC. Protein sequence: CASSQGQGGSGANVLTF.